This passage covers 14 T cell receptor beta chains from one sample sequenced in a study of PD-L1 blockade in urothelial cancer. Assay used: immunoSEQ multiplex PCR; TCRdb lists only in-frame clones, some missing. The sample holds 27,000 or so clones; around 84% are singletons and the top ten take approximately 2%. The input for sequencing was PBMCs, taken around atezolizumab (anti-PD-L1) treatment. These receptors all come from a man aged 45 to 65 with urothelial cancer.

The J gene is TRBJ2-4, the V gene TRBV29-1; D is ambiguous. With 1 base removed from V and 6 bases from J, the gap between germline ends came to 7 bases. CDR1 SQVTM and CDR2 ANQGSEA come from the germline V gene. CDR3 length: 12 residues. The CDR3 here is CSVEAGANIQYF. CDR3 nucleotide sequence: TGCAGCGTTGAAGCGGGTGCAAACATTCAGTACTTC.

V usage is TRBV13 and J usage is TRBJ2-7; TRBD2 matches 12 bases. The CDR3 covers 16 residues. J gave up 5 bases and V 5 bases, and 10 bases lay outside the gene matches. From germline, CDR1 is PRHDT and CDR2 FYEKMQ (reference sequence). Here the CDR3 reads CASSIETSGRGDEQYF. CDR3 DNA sequence: TGTGCCAGCAGCATCGAGACTAGCGGGAGAGGGGACGAGCAGTACTTC.

This chain uses TRBV4-1 with TRBJ2-1, with D tentatively TRBD2 (5 bases). The CDR3 sequence is 13 residues long. In germline, CDR1 is MGHRA, CDR2 YSYEKL. The V end lost 5 bases, the J end lost 3 bases, and 8 bases lay between the germline ends. The DNA of the CDR3 is TGCGCCAGCAGCACCACTAGCTACAATGAGCAGTTCTTC. It specifies CASSTTSYNEQFF.

The chain recombines TRBV5-1 with TRBJ2-1, with TRBD2 matching over 14 bases. The germline V gene has CDR1 SGHRS and CDR2 YFSETQ. The CDR3 covers 15 residues. V trimming: 1 base; J trimming: 7 bases; junction bases outside the gene matches: 1. CDR3 bases: TGCGCCAGCAGCTTGAGGACTAGCGGGGGGAATGAGCAGTTCTTC. Its protein product is CASSLRTSGGNEQFF.

This chain links TRBV6-5 with TRBJ1-2; 9 nucleotides agree with TRBD1. Per the germline V gene, CDR1 is MNHEY and CDR2 is SVGAGI. The CDR3 consists of 13 residues. V dropped 6 bases and J dropped 6; count of bases not matched to a gene: 5. The CDR3 sequence: CASSRTGDDGYTF. The CDR3 region has the DNA TGTGCCAGCAGCAGGACAGGGGATGATGGCTACACCTTC.

V gene TRBV5-6 combines with J gene TRBJ2-1, with 11 bases that match TRBD2. Trimming removed 4 bases from V and 8 bases from J; junction bases left unmatched: 8. From germline, CDR1 is SGHDT and CDR2 YYEEEE. This CDR3 has 15 amino acids. CDR3 residues: CASSRGVAGGDEQFF. CDR3 DNA sequence: TGTGCCAGCAGCCGTGGAGTAGCGGGAGGGGATGAGCAGTTCTTC.

The chain uses TRBV15 and TRBJ1-1; 7 nucleotides line up with TRBD1. CDR1 and CDR2 (germline): LNHNV, YYDKDF (reference sequence). The V segment lost 3 bases and the J segment 1 base; nucleotides outside the gene matches: 5. The CDR3 loop spans 15 amino acids. The CDR3 loop is CATSSRDSPNTEAFF. As DNA, the CDR3 is TGTGCCACCAGCAGCCGGGACAGCCCGAACACTGAAGCTTTCTTT. The full variable domain, completed using reference TRBV15 and TRBJ1-1, is DAMVIQNPRYQVTQFGKPVTLSCSQTLNHNVMYWYQQKSSQAPKLLFHYYDKDFNNEADTPDNFQSRRPNTSFCFLDIRSPGLGDTAMYLCATSSRDSPNTEAFFGQGTRLTVV.

This chain connects TRBV5-1 to TRBJ1-4; TRBD1 aligns across 9 bases. Germline CDR1 and CDR2: SGHRS and YFSETQ. CDR3 length: 15 residues. J was trimmed by 3 bases and V by 4 bases; bases with no gene match: 4. The CDR3 DNA reads TGCGCCAGCAGCACGGACAGGGGTTCTAATGAAAAACTGTTTTTT. Residues: CASSTDRGSNEKLFF.

The count of this clone is one. This chain connects TRBV19 to TRBJ1-5; 8 bases are a match to TRBD1. V shed 6 bases and J 4 bases; nucleotides not matched to a gene: 5. The CDR3 covers 14 residues. CDR1 is LNHDA and CDR2 is SQIVND in the germline V gene (reference sequence). Here the CDR3 reads CASSQRTGNQPQHF. DNA of the CDR3: TGTGCCAGTAGCCAACGGACAGGGAATCAGCCCCAGCATTTT.

The rearrangement joins TRBV19 to TRBJ2-2; 10 bases align to TRBD2. CDR1 is LNHDA, CDR2 SQIVND, per germline (reference sequence). V trimming: 1 base; J trimming: 5 bases; junction bases outside the gene matches: 7. The CDR3 is 17 amino acids. DNA for the CDR3: TGTGCCAGTAGTATAGGAGCGGGGGGGCCAGGTACCGGGGAGCTGTTTTTT. Protein sequence: CASSIGAGGPGTGELFF.

V gene TRBV9 combines with J gene TRBJ2-5, with 12 nucleotides matching TRBD2. The germline V gene has CDR1 SGDLS and CDR2 YYNGEE. The ends lost 0 bases at V and 5 bases at J; junction bases unmatched: 11. This CDR3 is built from 18 residues. CDR3 nucleotide sequence: TGTGCCAGCAGCGTAGCCCTAGCGGGAGGGCATTCTTCGGAGACCCAGTACTTC. The encoded protein is CASSVALAGGHSSETQYF.

The chain combines TRBV27 with TRBJ2-7, with TRBD2 matching 9 bases. The CDR3 runs 16 residues. V dropped 5 bases and J dropped 3; count of bases not matched to a gene: 11. CDR1 is MNHEY and CDR2 is SMNVEV in the germline V gene (reference sequence). The CDR3 loop reads CASSPLAGGPNYEQYF. In DNA form, the CDR3 reads TGTGCCAGCAGTCCCCTGGCGGGAGGGCCCAACTACGAGCAGTACTTC.

The rearrangement uses TRBV2 and TRBJ2-1; TRBD1 is a possible D gene (5 bases). Germline CDR1 and CDR2: SNHLY and FYNNEI. The CDR3 is 12 residues long. Trimming stripped 3 bases from V and 7 bases from J, with 7 bases between. CDR3 in amino acids: CASSDWTNEQFF. The CDR3 region has the DNA TGTGCCAGCAGTGATTGGACAAATGAGCAGTTCTTC.

In this sample, this clone turned up a few times. The genes are TRBV11-1 and TRBJ1-1; 8 nucleotides agree with TRBD1. CDR3 length: 14 residues. CDR1 SGHAT and CDR2 FQDESV come from the germline V gene (reference sequence). V shed 4 bases, J shed 1 base, and the junction held 2 bases outside the gene matches. The CDR3 DNA reads TGTGCCAGCAGCTACGACAGGGGGAACACTGAAGCTTTCTTT. This encodes CASSYDRGNTEAFF.